Shown below are 24 T cell receptor beta chains from a single sample sequenced in a study of control samples from healthy donors and cancer patients. Assay: immunoSEQ multiplex PCR; the TCRdb copy retains only in-frame clones and omits some. Altogether more than 140,000 clones are present, 94% being singletons, with the ten largest covering roughly 14%. Sequenced sample: blood. Source of these receptors: a man aged 35-49 years in good health.

The chain is built from TRBV27 and TRBJ2-7, with a weak D call TRBD2 (7 bases). The germline CDR1 and CDR2 sequences are MNHEY and SMNVEV (reference sequence). The CDR3 is made up of 14 amino acids. V lost 2 bases and J lost 5, with 13 bases in between. CDR3 sequence (DNA): TGTGCCAGCAGTTTAGTCCAGGGGAGGGACGAGCAGTACTTC. It specifies CASSLVQGRDEQYF.

This clone was seen more than once but under ten times. The chain has TRBV7-3 and TRBJ2-2, with a weak D call TRBD1 (6 bases). The CDR3 is 13 residues long. Germline V gene lookup returns CDR1 SGHTA and CDR2 FQGTGA. The germline V and J ends were trimmed by 5 bases and 3 bases, with 7 bases remaining between them. CDR3: CASSHRDTGELFF. DNA for the CDR3: TGTGCCAGCAGCCACAGGGACACCGGGGAGCTGTTTTTT.

The chain employs TRBV2 and TRBJ1-1; D remains unclear. V lost 7 bases, J lost 5 bases, and 5 bases lay in between. CDR1 and CDR2 from the germline V gene are SNHLY and FYNNEI. This CDR3 region has 10 residues. CDR3 residues: CASTPTEAFF. The CDR3 DNA follows: TGTGCCAGCACGCCGACTGAAGCTTTCTTT.

The V call is TRBV10-3, the J call TRBJ2-2; the match to TRBD1 covers 8 bases. The CDR3 is 12 amino acids. Trimming took 6 bases from V and 7 from J; bases not matched to a gene: 1. Germline CDR1 ENHRY, CDR2 SYGVKD. CDR3 in DNA: TGTGCCATCAGACAGGGGGACGGGGAGCTGTTTTTT. Its translation: CAIRQGDGELFF.

The chain has TRBV11-2 and TRBJ1-2, with a weak D call TRBD1 (5 bases). The germline V and J ends were trimmed by 1 base and 4 bases, with 19 bases remaining between them. The germline CDR1 and CDR2 sequences are SGHAT and FQNNGV. The CDR3 loop spans 17 amino acids. In DNA form, the CDR3 reads TGTGCCAGCAGCTTAGGAAGGGGCAGGGAAATAAGCTATGGCTACACCTTC. Protein sequence: CASSLGRGREISYGYTF. The entire variable domain, with the rest obtained from reference TRBV11-2 and TRBJ1-2, is as follows: EAGVAQSPRYKIIEKRQSVAFWCNPISGHATLYWYQQILGQGPKLLIQFQNNGVVDDSQLPKDRFSAERLKGVDSTLKIQPAKLEDSAVYLCASSLGRGREISYGYTFGSGTRLTVV.

This chain links TRBV5-3 with TRBJ2-1; possible D gene TRBD1, 5 bases. TRBV5-3 is given ORF status, its function remaining uncertain. The CDR3 has 18 residues. V was pared by 0 bases and J by 6 bases, with 22 bases between. CDR3 coding DNA: TGTGCCAGAAGCTTGGTAGGCAGGGTTAGTTTAATTGGCAATGAGCAGTTCTTC. Translated, it gives CARSLVGRVSLIGNEQFF.

To note about this clone: The sample holds other DNA sequences that translate to the same CDR3. The CDR3 reads CASGLVGPRSTEAFF. The CDR3 DNA reads TGTGCTAGTGGTTTGGTAGGGCCGAGGAGTACTGAAGCTTTCTTT. The gene calls are TRBV12-5 and TRBJ1-1; D is ambiguous. Trimming shortened V by 0 bases and J by 5 bases, and 13 bases separated the two germline ends. The CDR3 length is 15 residues. The germline CDR1 and CDR2 sequences are LGHNT and FRNRAP.

The genes are TRBV9 and TRBJ1-5, with 7 bases lining up with TRBD1. The CDR3 length is 15 residues. CDR1 is SGDLS, CDR2 YYNGEE, per germline. Losses at the gene ends were 0 bases for V and 4 bases for J; bases not matched to a gene: 4. The CDR3 here is CASSVGFRGNQPQHF. The DNA of the CDR3 is TGTGCCAGCAGCGTAGGGTTCAGGGGGAATCAGCCCCAGCATTTT.

V and J are TRBV7-9 and TRBJ1-1; no clear D. The CDR3 has 12 residues. V dropped 4 bases and J dropped 6 bases, with 9 bases sitting between them. CDR1 and CDR2 (germline): SEHNR, FQNEAQ (reference sequence). In DNA form, the CDR3 reads TGTGCCAGCAGCTATTTCGCGGCTGAAGCTTTCTTT. It is translated as CASSYFAAEAFF.

Only a few counts were recorded for this clone. V and J are TRBV7-8 and TRBJ2-5, with TRBD1 matching over 11 bases. CDR1 is SGHVS, CDR2 FQNEAQ, per germline. The CDR3 runs to 16 residues. V shed 5 bases, J shed 1 base, and the junction held 6 bases outside the gene matches. The CDR3 sequence: CASSPGGTGGQETQYF. CDR3 nucleotides: TGTGCCAGCAGCCCGGGTGGGACAGGGGGCCAAGAGACCCAGTACTTC.

The DNA for the CDR3 is TGTGCCAGCAGTTCAAACACTGAAGCTTTCTTT. It yields the protein CASSSNTEAFF. The rearrangement joins TRBV6-6 to TRBJ1-1; D not certain. V lost 4 bases to trimming and J lost 2 bases, with 2 bases between them. The CDR3 spans 11 residues. Per germline, CDR1 MNHNY and CDR2 SVGAGI (reference sequence).

This clone was picked up one time. The chain employs TRBV6-6 and TRBJ2-7; 11 nucleotides agree with TRBD1. V was pared by 2 bases and J by 4 bases, with 4 bases of the junction left unmatched. Germline CDR1 and CDR2: MNHNY and SVGAGI (reference sequence). The CDR3 runs 15 residues. The CDR3 region has the DNA TGTGCCAGCAGTTACGGGGGGACAGGGGGATACGAGCAGTACTTC. This encodes CASSYGGTGGYEQYF.

The chain carries TRBV9 and TRBJ2-3; TRBD2 agrees at 8 bases. Trimming removed 0 bases from V and 0 bases from J; junction bases left unmatched: 3. Germline CDR1 SGDLS, CDR2 YYNGEE. The CDR3 is 16 residues long. The CDR3 DNA is TGTGCCAGCAGCGTAGCGGGGGGGCAAAGCACAGATACGCAGTATTTT. Translating it yields CASSVAGGQSTDTQYF.

V is TRBV12-3 or TRBV12-4 and J is TRBJ1-5; D gene unclear. This CDR3 has 13 amino acids. V was clipped by 2 bases and J by 5 bases, with 7 bases between them. The CDR3 DNA is TGTGCCAGCAGTTTAAGCGAACATCAGCCCCAGCATTTT. Its protein product is CASSLSEHQPQHF.

The chain carries TRBV10-3 and TRBJ2-7; D is tentatively TRBD1 or TRBD2 (6 bases each). Trimming removed 7 bases from V and 3 bases from J, with 10 bases in between. Per germline, CDR1 ENHRY and CDR2 SYGVKD. The CDR3 is 12 residues long. CDR3: CAIKGGSYEQYF. The CDR3 bases are TGTGCCATCAAAGGGGGGAGCTACGAGCAGTACTTC.

The chain combines TRBV5-4 with TRBJ1-4; TRBD1 is a possible D gene (6 bases). V was pared by 3 bases and J by 5 bases, with 14 bases between. Germline lookup yields CDR1 SGHNT and CDR2 YYREEE (reference sequence). This CDR3 is built from 15 residues. In DNA, the CDR3 is TGTGCCAGCAGCTCCAACAGGGTGAAGAATGAAAAACTGTTTTTT. It specifies CASSSNRVKNEKLFF.

The chain has TRBV29-1 and TRBJ1-2, with D possibly matching TRBD1 (5 bases). Trimming stripped 3 bases from V and 2 bases from J, with 19 bases between. The CDR3 loop spans 16 amino acids. CDR1 is SQVTM, CDR2 ANQGSEA, per germline. CDR3 sequence: CSVDGGTADFNYGYTF. The CDR3 DNA reads TGCAGCGTTGATGGAGGGACCGCCGATTTCAACTATGGCTACACCTTC.

The chain combines TRBV12-3 or TRBV12-4 with TRBJ2-1; weak D call: TRBD2 (6 bases). The CDR3 extends over 13 amino acids. V lost 5 bases and J 5 bases, leaving 10 bases between the germline ends. This CDR3 is CASSVGLNNEQFF. In DNA, the CDR3 is TGTGCCAGCAGTGTGGGACTGAACAATGAGCAGTTCTTC.

This sequence joins TRBV12-3 or TRBV12-4 and TRBJ1-1, with a tentative D call TRBD1 (6 bases). This CDR3 has 13 residues. The V end lost 5 bases, the J end lost 2 bases, and 9 bases lay between the germline ends. The CDR3 region is CASSVQGNTEAFF. The CDR3 DNA reads as TGTGCCAGCAGTGTACAGGGAAACACTGAAGCTTTCTTT.

This clone showed up just a few times. V is TRBV9 and J is TRBJ1-3; TRBD1 is a possible D gene (6 bases). Trimming stripped 0 bases from V and 8 bases from J, with 9 bases between. This CDR3 is built from 13 residues. CDR1 SGDLS and CDR2 YYNGEE come from the germline V gene. The CDR3 sequence is CASSVDRVDTIYF. The DNA of the CDR3 is TGTGCCAGCAGCGTAGACAGGGTAGACACCATATATTTT.

DNA for the CDR3: TGTGCCAGCAGCGTGGGGGACAATGAGCAGTTCTTC. Translating gives CASSVGDNEQFF. The V and J genes are TRBV9 and TRBJ2-1; D may match TRBD1 or TRBD2 (5 bases each). The germline V and J ends were trimmed by 2 bases and 5 bases, with 5 bases remaining between them. This CDR3 region has 12 residues. Looked up from germline, CDR1 is SGDLS and CDR2 is YYNGEE.

The CDR3 DNA reads as TGCGCCAGCAGTTCCCATGGTAATCAGCCCCAGCATTTT. Its protein product is CASSSHGNQPQHF. The rearrangement links TRBV10-1 to TRBJ1-5; unclear D gene. Germline CDR1 reads WNHNN; CDR2 reads SYGVQD (reference sequence). The CDR3 covers 13 residues. The germline V and J ends were trimmed by 5 bases and 4 bases, with 9 bases remaining between them.

J is TRBJ1-1 and V is TRBV7-9, with 7 bases matching TRBD1. There are 13 residues in the CDR3. J gave up 8 bases and V 6 bases, and 9 bases lay outside the gene matches. Germline CDR1 reads SEHNR; CDR2 reads FQNEAQ (reference sequence). CDR3 region: CASSKHPGQEAFF. CDR3 sequence (DNA): TGTGCCAGCAGTAAACACCCGGGACAGGAAGCTTTCTTT.

This clone was detected only once. The chain has TRBV10-3 and TRBJ1-4; no firm D call. Trimming pared 7 bases from V and 5 bases from J, leaving 8 bases between. The length of the CDR3 is 12 residues. Germline V gene sequence: CDR1 ENHRY, CDR2 SYGVKD. The CDR3 DNA sequence: TGTGCCATCATTGGGGAAAATGAAAAACTGTTTTTT. Amino acid sequence: CAIIGENEKLFF.